The clone carrying this T cell receptor (beta chain) has only one observation. This sample stems from a study of blood T cell repertoires in COVID-19. Across the whole study: Samples came from the United States, Italy and Spain, spanning acute and convalescent COVID-19. Sample material is recorded as cDNA or gDNA derived from T cells, B-cell-depleted T cells, or PBMCs.

Original handling: Using reference gene primer amplification, nucleated cell counts were estimated. Repertoires were generated with immunoSEQ multiplex PCR, while TCRdb's copy carries only in-frame clones and drops some. From that table come the V and J calls and clone size; the DNA was used to work out D and trimming. Here the sample spans about 83,000 clones, 75% to 90% being singletons. The CDR3 is made up of 16 amino acids. Per the germline V gene, CDR1 is SGDLS and CDR2 is YYNGEE. V dropped 0 bases and J dropped 12 bases, with 25 bases sitting between them. This TCR came from a woman between 50 and 59 years old with active or convalescent COVID-19. V usage is TRBV9 and J usage is TRBJ2-7; weak D call: TRBD2 (5 bases). The sample consisted of peripheral blood. The CDR3 region has the DNA TGTGCCAGCAGCGTAGGAATAGGAGAGGGCCAAGTAGGTCTGTACTTC. This codes for CASSVGIGEGQVGLYF.